This paragraph reports one TCR beta chain. The entry originates in a study of blood T cell repertoires in COVID-19. Study-wide context: In each case, the material was cDNA or gDNA derived from T cells, B-cell-depleted T cells, or PBMCs.

V was clipped by 1 base and J by 5 bases; unmatched bases: 7. This CDR3 spans 15 amino acids. Germline V CDR1 and CDR2: LNHDA, SQIVND (reference sequence). Data came from immunoSEQ multiplex PCR; TCRdb stores just in-frame clones and leaves some out. The sample has about 200,000 clones; around 79% are singletons. The V and J genes are TRBV19 and TRBJ2-7, with TRBD1 identical over 8 bases. This TCR derives from a woman aged 40 to 49 with COVID-19, enrolled during active disease. The source material was peripheral blood. This CDR3 is CASSIGTGTLNEQYF. The CDR3 DNA sequence: TGTGCCAGTAGTATAGGGACAGGGACTCTCAACGAGCAGTACTTC. The full variable domain, completed using reference TRBV19 and TRBJ2-7, is DGGITQSPKYLFRKEGQNVTLSCEQNLNHDAMYWYRQDPGQGLRLIYYSQIVNDFQKGDIAEGYSVSREKKESFPLTVTSAQKNPTAFYLCASSIGTGTLNEQYFGPGTRLTVT.